This T cell receptor (beta chain) derives from a study of blood T cell repertoires in COVID-19. Across the whole study: Sources were T cells, B-cell-depleted T cells, or PBMCs; the material itself was cDNA or gDNA.

Seattle's enrolled individuals joined amid active infection and were then monitored longitudinally. Looked up from germline, CDR1 is LNHDA and CDR2 is SQIVND (reference sequence). This CDR3 region has 15 residues. Germline trimming cut 5 bases from V and 8 bases from J; bases unmatched to any gene: 11. In the study's own analysis: Reference gene primer amplification yielded estimated nucleated cell counts. Clones were sequenced by immunoSEQ multiplex PCR, and TCRdb holds only the in-frame ones, with some missing. V and J calls and clone size come straight from that table; D and trimming were deduced from the DNA. Here the sample spans 300,000 to 400,000 clones, 70% to 90% being singletons.

The sequenced material came from peripheral blood. This chain links TRBV19 with TRBJ1-2; 10 bases match TRBD1. This TCR was recovered from a woman aged 55-69 years with COVID-19, enrolled during active disease. The CDR3 reads CASSVPTGGLGGYTF. CDR3 bases: TGTGCCAGTAGTGTCCCGACAGGGGGCCTTGGGGGCTACACCTTC.